The entry below describes one T cell receptor (beta chain). Its antigen is still unknown. Amplification of TCR beta CDR3 regions used RNA as the template. The HTBI primer set drove a first-round RT-PCR of the TCR CDR3. In TCRdb, the multiplex PCR reads were re-called with MiXCR into one record per CDR3 protein. The sample includes about 640,000 distinct CDR3 sequences, about a fifth seen only once; the top ten take approximately 30%. This entry belongs to a study of T cells in Graves' hyperthyroidism and ophthalmopathy. Study-wide background: Peripheral blood collection took place at initial diagnosis, before any treatment.

Overall study results and limits: Median prediction lead before ophthalmopathy onset was 5 to 7 months with the model. From stable hyperthyroidism, ophthalmopathy was set apart by a 13 V-J model. Clonotypes that were expanded in thyroid above 0.001 mostly appeared in blood too.

The V gene's germline CDR1 is LNHDA and CDR2 SQIVND (reference sequence). Trimming pared 7 bases from V and 3 bases from J, leaving 4 bases between. CDR3 length equals 12 residues. The V call is TRBV19, the J call TRBJ1-6; no clear D gene. This TCR was sampled from a man aged 25-40 years with Graves' ophthalmopathy. The sequenced material came from blood. This chain's CDR3 is CASNNYNSPLHF. The CDR3 DNA sequence: TGTGCCAGTAATAACTATAATTCACCCCTCCACTTT.